This TCR beta chain is from a study of CD8+ T cells in alopecia areata. Background on the study: Tofacitinib therapy took 6 to 18 months; 6 months off drug came after.

As the sequencing template, cDNA was produced by extracting RNA and reverse transcribing it. The repertoire was sequenced with immunoSEQ multiplex PCR; TCRdb's copy has only in-frame clones and lacks some. The table records fewer than 200,000 clones, around 50% of them present only once. V was trimmed by 2 bases and J by 4 bases, leaving 11 bases between them. The V gene's germline CDR1 is MGHDK and CDR2 SYGVNS. The CDR3 has 15 amino acids. The sequence was obtained from a human donor with alopecia areata. This chain links TRBV25-1 with TRBJ2-2; D is perhaps TRBD1 or TRBD2 (5 bases each). The sample in question was CD4+ T cells sorted from blood, obtained at week 0. The CDR3 nucleotides read TGTGCCAGCAGTGAACTGGGACGGGGCACCGGGGAGCTGTTTTTT. Protein: CASSELGRGTGELFF.